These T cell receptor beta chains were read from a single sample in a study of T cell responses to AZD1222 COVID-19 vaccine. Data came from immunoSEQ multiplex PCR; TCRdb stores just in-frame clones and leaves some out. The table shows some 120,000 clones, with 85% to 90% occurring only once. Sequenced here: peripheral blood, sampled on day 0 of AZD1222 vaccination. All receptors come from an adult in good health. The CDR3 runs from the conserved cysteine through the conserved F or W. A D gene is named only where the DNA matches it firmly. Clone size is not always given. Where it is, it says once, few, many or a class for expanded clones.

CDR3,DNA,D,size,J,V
CASGRESEQYF,TGTGCCAGCGGGAGGGAGAGCGAGCAGTACTTC,TRBD2,-,TRBJ2-7,TRBV2
CASSAGLAGGRADTQYF,TGTGCCAGCAGCGCGGGACTAGCGGGGGGTCGGGCAGATACGCAGTATTTT,TRBD2,-,TRBJ2-3,TRBV7-9
CASSLGGTPGYTF,TGTGCCAGCAGCTTGGGGGGGACCCCGGGCTACACCTTC,-,-,TRBJ1-2,TRBV5-4
CASSIARNTEAFF,TGTGCCAGTAGTATCGCCAGAAACACTGAAGCTTTCTTT,-,-,TRBJ1-1,TRBV19
CASSWTGAGGELFF,TGTGCCAGCAGTTGGACAGGGGCTGGCGGGGAGCTGTTTTTT,TRBD1,-,TRBJ2-2,TRBV6-4
CASSLGQGWNQPQHF,TGTGCCAGCAGTCTAGGACAGGGGTGGAATCAGCCCCAGCATTTT,TRBD1,-,TRBJ1-5,TRBV6-5
CASSSRDTQYF,TGTGCCAGCAGTTCCAGAGATACGCAGTATTTT,-,-,TRBJ2-3,TRBV12-3/TRBV12-4
CAWGRDNSNQPQHF,TGTGCCTGGGGAAGGGATAATAGCAATCAGCCCCAGCATTTT,-,-,TRBJ1-5,TRBV30
CASSDTSGNTGELFF,TGTGCCAGCAGTGATACTAGCGGGAACACCGGGGAGCTGTTTTTT,TRBD2,-,TRBJ2-2,TRBV2
CATSRGQQNYEQYF,TGTGCCACCAGCAGAGGCCAACAGAACTACGAGCAGTACTTC,-,once,TRBJ2-7,TRBV15
CASSTGGGVPYEQYF,TGTGCCAGCTCCACAGGGGGAGGGGTCCCCTACGAGCAGTACTTC,-,-,TRBJ2-7,TRBV18
CASRKGLAGMSARETQYF,TGCGCCAGCAGGAAGGGACTAGCGGGGATGTCCGCGAGGGAGACCCAGTACTTC,TRBD2,-,TRBJ2-5,TRBV5-1
CASSFGLAGGTDTQYF,TGCGCCAGCAGCTTCGGACTAGCGGGAGGCACAGATACGCAGTATTTT,TRBD2,-,TRBJ2-3,TRBV5-1
CASSAGGSNNSPLHF,TGTGCCAGCAGCGCAGGGGGCTCGAATAATTCACCCCTCCACTTT,TRBD1,-,TRBJ1-6,TRBV9
CASSPLGGQPQHF,TGTGCCAGCAGTCCCTTAGGGGGGCAGCCCCAGCATTTT,-,-,TRBJ1-5,TRBV12-3/TRBV12-4
CASSLSGYGYTF,TGTGCCAGCAGCTTGTCGGGTTATGGCTACACTTTC,-,-,TRBJ1-2,TRBV5-6
CASSLEVHGGARSYNEQFF,TGTGCCAGCAGCCTGGAGGTCCATGGGGGGGCTCGATCCTACAATGAGCAGTTCTTC,-,-,TRBJ2-1,TRBV5-6